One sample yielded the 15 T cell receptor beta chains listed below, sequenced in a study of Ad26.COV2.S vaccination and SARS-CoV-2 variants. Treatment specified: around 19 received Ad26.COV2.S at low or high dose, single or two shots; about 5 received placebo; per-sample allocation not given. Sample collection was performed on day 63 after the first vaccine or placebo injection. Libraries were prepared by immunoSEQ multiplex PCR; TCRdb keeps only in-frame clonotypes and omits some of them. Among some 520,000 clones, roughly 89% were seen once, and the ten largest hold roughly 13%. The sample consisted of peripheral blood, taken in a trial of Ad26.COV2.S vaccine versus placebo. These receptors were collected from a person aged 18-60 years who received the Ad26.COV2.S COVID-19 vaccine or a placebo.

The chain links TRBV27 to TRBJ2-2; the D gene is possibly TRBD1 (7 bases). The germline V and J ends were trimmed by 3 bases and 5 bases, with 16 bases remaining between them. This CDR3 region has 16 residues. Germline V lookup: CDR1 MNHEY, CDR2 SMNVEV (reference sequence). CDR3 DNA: TGTGCCAGCAGTTTTACTCAGGGGGGCTGGACCGGGGAGCTGTTTTTT. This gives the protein CASSFTQGGWTGELFF.

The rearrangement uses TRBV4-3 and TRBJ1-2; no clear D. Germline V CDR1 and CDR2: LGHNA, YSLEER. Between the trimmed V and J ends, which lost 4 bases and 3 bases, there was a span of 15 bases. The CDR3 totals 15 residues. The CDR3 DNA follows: TGCGCCAGCAGCCCGACCCTCGGGGATCACTATGGCTACACCTTC. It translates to CASSPTLGDHYGYTF.

CDR3 nucleotides: TGTGCCAGCAGCTTACTATTGAACACTGAAGCTTTCTTT. Translation gives CASSLLLNTEAFF. This sequence joins TRBV5-6 and TRBJ1-1; D gene unclear. CDR3 length: 13 residues. V lost 2 bases and J 0 bases, leaving 5 bases between the germline ends. CDR1 and CDR2 from the germline V gene are SGHDT and YYEEEE.

CDR3: CASSRGTGGRYEQYF. In nucleotides, the CDR3 is TGTGCCAGCAGCCGGGGGACAGGGGGCCGATACGAGCAGTACTTC. The chain employs TRBV7-2 and TRBJ2-7; 12 bases are shared with TRBD1. Unmatched junction bases numbered 6, after V lost 5 bases and J lost 4 bases. Germline-derived CDR1 and CDR2 are SGHTA and FQGNSA. The CDR3 runs to 15 residues.

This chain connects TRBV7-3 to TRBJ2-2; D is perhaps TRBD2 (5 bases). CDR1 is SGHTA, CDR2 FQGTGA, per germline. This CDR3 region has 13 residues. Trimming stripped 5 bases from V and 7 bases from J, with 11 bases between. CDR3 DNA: TGTGCCAGCAGCACAACTAGGGTCGGGGAGCTGTTTTTT. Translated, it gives CASSTTRVGELFF.

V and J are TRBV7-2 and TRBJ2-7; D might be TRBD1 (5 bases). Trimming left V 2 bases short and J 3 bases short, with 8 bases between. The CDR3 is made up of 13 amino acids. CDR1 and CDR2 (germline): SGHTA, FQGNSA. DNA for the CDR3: TGTGCCAGCAGCTTAAGGGGTCGCTACGAGCAGTACTTC. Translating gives CASSLRGRYEQYF.

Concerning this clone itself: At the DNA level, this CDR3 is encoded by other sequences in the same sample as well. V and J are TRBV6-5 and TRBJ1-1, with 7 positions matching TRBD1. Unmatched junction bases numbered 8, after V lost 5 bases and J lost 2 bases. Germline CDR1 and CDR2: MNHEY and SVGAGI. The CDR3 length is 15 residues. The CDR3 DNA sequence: TGTGCCAGCAGTCCCTGGACAGGCCCTAACACTGAAGCTTTCTTT. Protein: CASSPWTGPNTEAFF.

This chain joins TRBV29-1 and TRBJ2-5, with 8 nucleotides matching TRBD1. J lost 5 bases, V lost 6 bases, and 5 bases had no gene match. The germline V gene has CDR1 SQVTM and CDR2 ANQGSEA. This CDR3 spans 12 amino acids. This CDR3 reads CSVETGAETQYF. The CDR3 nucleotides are TGCAGCGTCGAGACAGGGGCCGAGACCCAGTACTTC.

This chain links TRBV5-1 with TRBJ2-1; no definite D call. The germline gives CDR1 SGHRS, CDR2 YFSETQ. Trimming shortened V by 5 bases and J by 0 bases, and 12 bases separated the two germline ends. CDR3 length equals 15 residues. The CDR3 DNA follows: TGCGCCAGCAGGGGTGGGCTGAGCTCCTACAATGAGCAGTTCTTC. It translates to CASRGGLSSYNEQFF. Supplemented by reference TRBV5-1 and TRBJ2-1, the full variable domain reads KAGVTQTPRYLIKTRGQQVTLSCSPISGHRSVSWYQQTPGQGLQFLFEYFSETQRNKGNFPGRFSGRQFSNSRSEMNVSTLELGDSALYLCASRGGLSSYNEQFFGPGTRLTVL.

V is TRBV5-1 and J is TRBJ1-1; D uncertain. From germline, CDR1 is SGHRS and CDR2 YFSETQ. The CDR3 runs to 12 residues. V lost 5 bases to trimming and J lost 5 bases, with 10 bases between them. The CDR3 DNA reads TGCGCCAGCAGGGGCGTGAGTACTGAAGCTTTCTTT. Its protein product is CASRGVSTEAFF.

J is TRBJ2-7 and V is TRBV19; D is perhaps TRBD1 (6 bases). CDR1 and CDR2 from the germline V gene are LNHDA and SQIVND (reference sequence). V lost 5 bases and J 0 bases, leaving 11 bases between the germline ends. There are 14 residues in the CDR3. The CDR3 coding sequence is TGTGCCAGTAGTGAAGACAGGAGCTCCTACGAGCAGTACTTC. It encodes CASSEDRSSYEQYF. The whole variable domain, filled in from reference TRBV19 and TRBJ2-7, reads DGGITQSPKYLFRKEGQNVTLSCEQNLNHDAMYWYRQDPGQGLRLIYYSQIVNDFQKGDIAEGYSVSREKKESFPLTVTSAQKNPTAFYLCASSEDRSSYEQYFGPGTRLTVT.

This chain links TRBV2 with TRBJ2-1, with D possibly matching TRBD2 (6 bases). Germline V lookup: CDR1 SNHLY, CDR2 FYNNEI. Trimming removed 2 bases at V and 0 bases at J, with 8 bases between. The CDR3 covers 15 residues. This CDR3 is CASSELATSYNEQFF. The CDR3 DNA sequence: TGTGCCAGCAGTGAACTAGCGACCTCCTACAATGAGCAGTTCTTC.

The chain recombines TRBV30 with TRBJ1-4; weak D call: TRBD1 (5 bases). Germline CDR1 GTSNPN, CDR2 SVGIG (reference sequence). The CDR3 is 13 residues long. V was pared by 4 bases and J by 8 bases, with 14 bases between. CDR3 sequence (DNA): TGTGCCTGGACAGGGAAGGATAGGGAAAAACTGTTTTTT. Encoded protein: CAWTGKDREKLFF.

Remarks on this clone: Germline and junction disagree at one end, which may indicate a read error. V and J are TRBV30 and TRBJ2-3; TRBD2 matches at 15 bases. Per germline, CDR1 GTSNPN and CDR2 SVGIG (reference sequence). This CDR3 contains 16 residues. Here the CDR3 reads CAGSRWGLAGGDTQYF. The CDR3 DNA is TGTGCCGGGAGCCGGTGGGGACTAGCGGGAGGAGATACGCAGTATTTT.

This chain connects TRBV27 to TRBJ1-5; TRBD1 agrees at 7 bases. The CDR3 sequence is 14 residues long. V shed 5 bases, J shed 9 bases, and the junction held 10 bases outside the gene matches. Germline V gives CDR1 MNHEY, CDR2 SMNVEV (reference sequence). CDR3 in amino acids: CASSPGTVGGPQHF. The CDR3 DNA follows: TGTGCCAGCAGTCCCGGGACAGTCGGGGGGCCCCAGCATTTT.